The 27 T cell receptor beta chains reported below all come from one sample, sequenced in a study of cytomegalovirus exposure and HLA in healthy donors. It was with 60 Vbeta and 13 Jbeta primers that the PCR ran. Data came from immunoSEQ multiplex PCR; TCRdb stores just in-frame clones and leaves some out. The table has under 200,000 clones, about four fifths seen once. Specimen: PBMCs. These receptors were obtained from a man aged 30 to 39 in good health and CMV-seronegative.

In this sample, this clone turned up once. The V and J genes are TRBV29-1 and TRBJ1-1; D unclear. The CDR3 has 12 amino acids. Trimming took off 7 bases at V and 1 base at J, with 10 bases between the two ends. CDR1 is SQVTM, CDR2 ANQGSEA, per germline. The CDR3, as DNA: TGCAGCGCGAATCAAGCGAACACTGAAGCTTTCTTT. Translating gives CSANQANTEAFF.

The chain recombines TRBV6-5 with TRBJ2-1; D perhaps matches TRBD2 (5 bases). Germline CDR1 is MNHEY and CDR2 is SVGAGI. V lost 8 bases to trimming and J lost 6 bases, with 14 bases between them. The CDR3 extends over 13 amino acids. The CDR3 sequence: CASGLPPVNEQFF. CDR3 DNA sequence: TGTGCCAGCGGACTTCCGCCGGTCAATGAGCAGTTCTTC.

This clone was observed a handful of times. The J gene is TRBJ2-1, the V gene TRBV19; maybe TRBD2 (5 bases). Between the trimmed V and J ends, which lost 6 bases and 0 bases, there was a span of 9 bases. The length of the CDR3 is 14 residues. Looked up from germline, CDR1 is LNHDA and CDR2 is SQIVND (reference sequence). The CDR3 DNA reads TGTGCCAGTAGCAGAGGGAGCTCCTACAATGAGCAGTTCTTC. Its translation is CASSRGSSYNEQFF.

The chain has TRBV7-2 and TRBJ2-2, with D tentatively TRBD1 (6 bases). V was cut by 2 bases and J by 3 bases, with 7 bases left in between. Germline CDR1 and CDR2: SGHTA and FQGNSA. The CDR3 totals 14 residues. CDR3 residues: CASSLRQDTGELFF. The CDR3 DNA reads TGTGCCAGCAGCTTAAGACAGGACACCGGGGAGCTGTTTTTT.

This clone was detected only once. V gene TRBV10-3 combines with J gene TRBJ2-1, with TRBD2 identical over 8 bases. The CDR3 loop spans 14 amino acids. After removal of 4 bases from V and 7 bases from J, the junction contained 6 bases not matched to a gene. The V gene's germline CDR1 is ENHRY and CDR2 SYGVKD. In DNA, the CDR3 is TGTGCCATCAGTGCACCGGGACTAGATAATGAGCAGTTCTTC. Residues: CAISAPGLDNEQFF.

The chain links TRBV19 to TRBJ2-1; 9 bases line up with TRBD1. CDR3 size: 16 residues. V trimming: 2 bases; J trimming: 6 bases; junction bases outside the gene matches: 8. Germline CDR1 and CDR2: LNHDA and SQIVND (reference sequence). The CDR3 bases are TGTGCCAGTAGTATATCCGCCGGGACAGGGCGCAATGAGCAGTTCTTC. Its translation is CASSISAGTGRNEQFF.

The chain uses TRBV9 and TRBJ1-1; TRBD1 matches at 7 bases. J was trimmed by 0 bases and V by 3 bases; bases with no gene match: 2. The CDR3 has 14 amino acids. Germline V CDR1 and CDR2: SGDLS, YYNGEE. The CDR3 DNA is TGTGCCAGCAGCGAGGGACAGATGAACACTGAAGCTTTCTTT. It is translated as CASSEGQMNTEAFF.

This clone has only a few counts. The V gene is TRBV4-3, the J gene TRBJ2-2; 9 bases map to TRBD1. Germline-derived CDR1 and CDR2 are LGHNA and YSLEER. Losses at the gene ends were 3 bases for V and 3 bases for J; bases not matched to a gene: 5. CDR3 size: 16 residues. The CDR3 loop reads CASSQDRTGDTGELFF. The CDR3 DNA is TGCGCCAGCAGCCAGGATCGGACAGGGGACACCGGGGAGCTGTTTTTT.

The chain recombines TRBV11-3 with TRBJ1-1; D is possibly TRBD1 (6 bases). The germline V gene encodes CDR1 SGHNT and CDR2 YENEEA. V lost 4 bases, J lost 7 bases, and 13 bases lay in between. CDR3 length equals 13 residues. CDR3 region: CASSSGTPYEAFF. As DNA, the CDR3 is TGTGCCAGCAGCTCCGGGACACCATATGAAGCTTTCTTT.

The chain couples TRBV27 to TRBJ2-1; D gene ambiguous. The germline V gene has CDR1 MNHEY and CDR2 SMNVEV (reference sequence). The CDR3 totals 16 residues. The ends were cut back, 8 bases at V and 0 bases at J, with 17 bases in the middle. The CDR3 sequence is CASVGVALSSYNEQFF. The CDR3 coding sequence is TGTGCCAGCGTTGGAGTAGCTCTAAGCTCCTACAATGAGCAGTTCTTC.

A single count supports this clone. V gene TRBV27 combines with J gene TRBJ2-7; D is possibly TRBD2 (6 bases). Looked up from germline, CDR1 is MNHEY and CDR2 is SMNVEV (reference sequence). V was cut by 4 bases and J by 0 bases, with 10 bases left in between. The CDR3 is made up of 14 amino acids. CDR3 nucleotide sequence: TGTGCCAGCAGTTACACGGGACTCTCCTACGAGCAGTACTTC. Residues: CASSYTGLSYEQYF.

This clone has a handful of counts. This chain joins TRBV28 and TRBJ1-2; TRBD1 might be the D (5 bases). The CDR3 has 14 amino acids. The V end was cut by 6 bases, the J end by 4 bases, with 15 bases between. Germline lookup yields CDR1 MDHEN and CDR2 SYDVKM. The CDR3 DNA is TGTGCCAGCAGCTTCGACAGCCGCCCCTATGGCTACACCTTC. Translation: CASSFDSRPYGYTF.

J is TRBJ2-7 and V is TRBV11-2; D is possibly TRBD1 (6 bases). Germline values: CDR1 SGHAT, CDR2 FQNNGV. Trimming left V 0 bases short and J 3 bases short, with 12 bases between. The CDR3 runs to 15 residues. CDR3 sequence reads: CASSLDPGVDYEQYF. CDR3 nucleotides: TGTGCCAGCAGCTTAGATCCAGGGGTGGACTACGAGCAGTACTTC.

This chain joins TRBV9 and TRBJ1-1, with 7 positions matching TRBD1. The germline CDR1 and CDR2 sequences are SGDLS and YYNGEE. The CDR3 is 15 residues long. Trimming at V came to 3 bases and at J to 1 base, leaving 6 bases not matched to a gene. The CDR3 nucleotides are TGTGCCAGCAGCGCCGCACAGGGGACGAACACTGAAGCTTTCTTT. Amino acid sequence: CASSAAQGTNTEAFF.

The rearrangement joins TRBV2 to TRBJ2-5, with TRBD2 matching over 15 bases. Germline trimming cut 9 bases from V and 2 bases from J; bases unmatched to any gene: 4. CDR1 is SNHLY, CDR2 FYNNEI, per germline. The CDR3 totals 15 residues. The CDR3 here is CASGLAGGLQETQYF. In DNA form, the CDR3 reads TGTGCCAGTGGACTAGCGGGGGGGCTGCAAGAGACCCAGTACTTC.

V usage is TRBV27 and J usage is TRBJ1-4; possible D gene TRBD1, 5 bases. This CDR3 has 16 residues. Trimming pared 0 bases from V and 4 bases from J, leaving 12 bases between. Germline assignment: CDR1 MNHEY and CDR2 SMNVEV (reference sequence). The CDR3 sequence: CASSLSRGLFNEKLFF. As DNA, the CDR3 is TGTGCCAGCAGTTTATCGAGGGGACTCTTTAATGAAAAACTGTTTTTT.

This clone occurred a few times. CDR3 DNA: TGCAGCGTTGAAGTCCGTCAGATCGTGGTGGAGACCCAGTACTTC. The encoded protein is CSVEVRQIVVETQYF. The chain carries TRBV29-1 and TRBJ2-5, with D unresolved. The germline V gene encodes CDR1 SQVTM and CDR2 ANQGSEA. V dropped 1 base and J dropped 5 bases, with 17 bases sitting between them. This CDR3 has 15 amino acids.

The genes are TRBV19 and TRBJ2-7, with 9 bases aligning to TRBD2. Trimming at V came to 5 bases and at J to 2 bases, leaving 7 bases not matched to a gene. This CDR3 is 15 amino acids long. Germline lookup yields CDR1 LNHDA and CDR2 SQIVND (reference sequence). CDR3 in DNA: TGTGCCAGTAGTCCCTTAGCGGGGGAGACCTACGAGCAGTACTTC. Amino acids: CASSPLAGETYEQYF.

CDR3 sequence: CASSLLDTQYF. CDR3 in DNA: TGTGCCAGCAGCTTACTAGATACGCAGTATTTT. This chain links TRBV7-9 with TRBJ2-3; no reliable D call. Germline loops: CDR1 SEHNR, CDR2 FQNEAQ (reference sequence). The CDR3 is 11 amino acids. V lost 2 bases to trimming and J lost 5 bases, with 2 bases between them.

The chain combines TRBV4-1 with TRBJ1-2, with D possibly being TRBD1 (5 bases). Germline loops: CDR1 MGHRA, CDR2 YSYEKL. V gave up 5 bases and J gave up 0 bases, with 19 bases separating them. This CDR3 is built from 17 residues. Here the CDR3 DNA reads TGCGCCAGCAGCACCCGTCTGAAGGTGGGGCCTAACTATGGCTACACCTTC. This gives the protein CASSTRLKVGPNYGYTF.

The chain recombines TRBV6-1 with TRBJ1-5; maybe TRBD1 (5 bases). Germline CDR1 MNHNS, CDR2 SASEGT. This CDR3 has 15 amino acids. Trimming removed 1 base from V and 4 bases from J, with 11 bases in between. CDR3 sequence: CASSEVGGENQPQHF. CDR3 nucleotides: TGTGCCAGCAGTGAAGTCGGGGGGGAAAATCAGCCCCAGCATTTT.

The J gene is TRBJ1-5, the V gene TRBV19; TRBD1 agrees at 8 bases. The V gene's germline CDR1 is LNHDA and CDR2 SQIVND (reference sequence). J lost 5 bases, V lost 6 bases, and 12 bases had no gene match. The CDR3 spans 16 residues. CDR3: CASSEQGARTDQPQHF. The CDR3 nucleotides are TGTGCCAGTAGCGAGCAGGGGGCCCGAACGGATCAGCCCCAGCATTTT. Full variable domain (missing parts from reference TRBV19 and TRBJ1-5): DGGITQSPKYLFRKEGQNVTLSCEQNLNHDAMYWYRQDPGQGLRLIYYSQIVNDFQKGDIAEGYSVSREKKESFPLTVTSAQKNPTAFYLCASSEQGARTDQPQHFGDGTRLSIL.

The rearrangement joins TRBV18 to TRBJ2-7; tentative D call: TRBD1 (6 bases). Trimming took off 6 bases at V and 4 bases at J, with 31 bases between the two ends. This CDR3 has 19 amino acids. Germline V gene sequence: CDR1 KGHSH, CDR2 LQKENI. The CDR3 here is CASSPSKGVLNEGGYEQYF. The CDR3 nucleotides are TGTGCCAGCTCCCCTTCTAAAGGCGTACTTAATGAAGGGGGTTACGAGCAGTACTTC.

This chain joins TRBV29-1 and TRBJ2-1, with 11 bases lining up with TRBD2. Trimming took 5 bases from V and 4 from J; bases not matched to a gene: 13. The germline V gene has CDR1 SQVTM and CDR2 ANQGSEA. This CDR3 has 17 residues. The CDR3 loop is CSVLSSGRNTKYNEQFF. The CDR3 DNA is TGCAGCGTTCTTTCTAGCGGGAGGAATACTAAGTACAATGAGCAGTTCTTC.

This clone was found a few times. The chain joins TRBV5-6 to TRBJ2-5; tentatively, D is TRBD1 (6 bases). Trimming took 3 bases from V and 1 from J, leaving 13 bases between them. Germline lookup yields CDR1 SGHDT and CDR2 YYEEEE. CDR3 size: 15 residues. CDR3 loop: CASSYGQRIQETQYF. The CDR3 DNA reads as TGTGCCAGCAGCTATGGACAGCGGATCCAAGAGACCCAGTACTTC.

V and J are TRBV5-1 and TRBJ2-7; 12 bases fit TRBD2. The CDR3 is made up of 18 amino acids. CDR1 is SGHRS, CDR2 YFSETQ, per germline. The trim removed 0 bases at V and 0 bases at J, leaving 7 bases unmatched. The DNA for the CDR3 is TGCGCCAGCAGCTTGGGACTAGCGGGAGCCCCAAACTCCTACGAGCAGTACTTC. Amino acids: CASSLGLAGAPNSYEQYF.

The rearrangement joins TRBV28 to TRBJ1-2; TRBD1 might be the D (6 bases). The CDR3 is made up of 14 amino acids. V shed 4 bases and J shed 2 bases, with 11 bases lying between them. Germline CDR1 MDHEN, CDR2 SYDVKM. CDR3 in DNA: TGTGCCAGCAGTTACTCAACAGGGAACTATGGCTACACCTTC. Translating gives CASSYSTGNYGYTF.